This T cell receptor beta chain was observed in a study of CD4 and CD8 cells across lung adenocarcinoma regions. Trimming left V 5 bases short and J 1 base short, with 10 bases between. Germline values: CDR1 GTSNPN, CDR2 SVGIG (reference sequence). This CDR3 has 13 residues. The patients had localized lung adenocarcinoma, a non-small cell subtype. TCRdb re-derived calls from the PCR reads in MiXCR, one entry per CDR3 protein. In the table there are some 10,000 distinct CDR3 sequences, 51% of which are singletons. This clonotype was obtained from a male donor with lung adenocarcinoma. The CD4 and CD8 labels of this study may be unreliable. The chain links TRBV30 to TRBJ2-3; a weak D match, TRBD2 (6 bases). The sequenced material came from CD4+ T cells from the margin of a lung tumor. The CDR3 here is CAWDTGGTDTQYF. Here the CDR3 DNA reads TGTGCCTGGGACACGGGGGGCACAGATACGCAGTATTTT.